Each of the 5 T cell receptor beta chains below was sequenced from the same sample in a study of blood T cell repertoires in COVID-19. Profiled with immunoSEQ multiplex PCR; TCRdb holds only in-frame clones, not every one. The top ten clones hold roughly 2% of a sample with 200,000 or so clones, less than 90% of them seen once. What was sequenced was peripheral blood. Receptor source: a man aged 40-55 years with active or convalescent COVID-19.

The chain joins TRBV5-1 to TRBJ2-5; the D gene is possibly TRBD2 (5 bases). This CDR3 spans 13 amino acids. With 4 bases removed from V and 1 base from J, the gap between germline ends came to 8 bases. CDR1 SGHRS and CDR2 YFSETQ come from the germline V gene. The CDR3 loop is CASSREGQETQYF. CDR3 DNA: TGCGCCAGCAGCCGTGAGGGCCAAGAGACCCAGTACTTC.

V is TRBV11-2 and J is TRBJ1-6; D gene ambiguous. V shed 1 base and J shed 7 bases, with 11 bases lying between them. The CDR3 is 15 amino acids. The germline CDR1 and CDR2 sequences are SGHAT and FQNNGV. In nucleotides, the CDR3 is TGTGCCAGCAGCTTAGTAGGTGCAGGAAATTCACCCCTCCACTTT. The encoded protein is CASSLVGAGNSPLHF. Based on the CDR3 plus reference TRBV11-2 and TRBJ1-6, the full variable domain is EAGVAQSPRYKIIEKRQSVAFWCNPISGHATLYWYQQILGQGPKLLIQFQNNGVVDDSQLPKDRFSAERLKGVDSTLKIQPAKLEDSAVYLCASSLVGAGNSPLHFGNGTRLTVT.

V and J are TRBV6-6 and TRBJ1-6; weak D call: TRBD1 (6 bases). Trimming took 5 bases from V and 10 from J, leaving 15 bases between them. Germline V CDR1 and CDR2: MNHNY, SVGAGI (reference sequence). CDR3 length: 14 residues. The CDR3 DNA is TGTGCCAGCAGTCTACAGGGTTTTAACTCACCCCTCCACTTT. Residues: CASSLQGFNSPLHF.

The chain carries TRBV30 and TRBJ2-5; the D is unclear. Trimming stripped 0 bases from V and 1 base from J, with 9 bases between. There are 14 residues in the CDR3. CDR1 GTSNPN and CDR2 SVGIG come from the germline V gene (reference sequence). The CDR3 sequence: CAWSVPRPQETQYF. The CDR3 nucleotides read TGTGCCTGGAGTGTACCTAGACCCCAAGAGACCCAGTACTTC. Drawing the rest from reference TRBV30 and TRBJ2-5, the complete variable domain is SQTIHQWPATLVQPVGSPLSLECTVEGTSNPNLYWYRQAAGRGLQLLFYSVGIGQISSEVPQNLSASRPQDRQFILSSKKLLLSDSGFYLCAWSVPRPQETQYFGPGTRLLVL.

The chain is built from TRBV4-2 and TRBJ1-1; TRBD1 matches 7 bases. This CDR3 contains 15 residues. J lost 0 bases, V lost 3 bases, and 4 bases had no gene match. Looked up from germline, CDR1 is LGHNA and CDR2 is YNFKEQ. CDR3 in amino acids: CASSHRGSMNTEAFF. The CDR3 DNA reads as TGTGCCAGCAGCCACAGGGGGAGCATGAACACTGAAGCTTTCTTT.